These T cell receptor beta chains were read from a single sample in a study of early T cells in non-severe SARS-CoV-2 infection. TCRdb processed the 5' RACE reads anew with MiXCR; each CDR3 protein has one entry. In the table there are approximately 40,000 distinct CDR3 sequences, approximately 9.9% of which are singletons. What was sequenced was whole blood. The receptors stem from an adult who was a healthcare worker with PCR-confirmed SARS-CoV-2 infection or an uninfected control (not recorded which). Each CDR3 is given with its conserved first and last residue. The order of the fields is V gene, D gene, J gene, clone size, CDR3 protein, CDR3 DNA. A D gene is named only where the DNA matches it firmly. Some rows mark clone size as missing; the rest say once, few, many or name a class of expanded clone.

V: TRBV27; D: NA; J: TRBJ2-1; size: many; CDR3: CASSLSQGLYNEQFF; DNA: TGTGCCAGCAGTTTATCGCAGGGGCTCTACAATGAGCAGTTCTTC
V: TRBV7-9; D: NA; J: TRBJ1-5; size: many; CDR3: CASSLAWGQPQHF; DNA: TGTGCCAGCAGCTTAGCGTGGGGTCAGCCCCAGCATTTT
V: TRBV9; D: NA; J: TRBJ1-1; size: NA; CDR3: CASSVTTANTEAFF; DNA: TGTGCCAGCAGCGTAACGACGGCGAACACTGAAGCTTTCTTT
V: TRBV10-3; D: NA; J: TRBJ1-1; size: many; CDR3: CAISDLAGKTEAFF; DNA: TGTGCCATCAGTGATTTGGCAGGGAAAACTGAAGCTTTCTTT
V: TRBV9; D: NA; J: TRBJ2-5; size: many; CDR3: CASSVSLGETQYF; DNA: TGTGCCAGCAGCGTATCTCTAGGGGAGACCCAGTACTTC
V: TRBV20-1; D: TRBD2; J: TRBJ2-3; size: NA; CDR3: CSARSPSGGDTDTQYF; DNA: TGCAGTGCTAGATCTCCTAGCGGGGGGGACACAGATACGCAGTATTTT
V: TRBV11-2; D: NA; J: TRBJ2-7; size: many; CDR3: CASSLAETAAYEQYF; DNA: TGTGCCAGCAGCCTTGCCGAGACAGCAGCCTACGAGCAGTACTTC
V: TRBV5-1; D: NA; J: TRBJ1-2; size: NA; CDR3: CASSLLQGSGYTF; DNA: TGCGCCAGCAGCTTGTTGCAGGGCAGTGGCTACACCTTC
V: TRBV29-1; D: NA; J: TRBJ2-7; size: NA; CDR3: CSVGERDGQYF; DNA: TGCAGCGTTGGGGAGAGGGACGGGCAGTACTTC
V: TRBV20-1; D: NA; J: TRBJ2-2; size: many; CDR3: CSASKSGTTNTGELFF; DNA: TGCAGTGCTTCCAAATCCGGGACCACGAACACCGGGGAGCTGTTTTTT
V: TRBV7-6; D: NA; J: TRBJ2-7; size: NA; CDR3: CASSPDGAQPSRYF; DNA: TGTGCCAGCAGCCCGGACGGGGCGCAACCCAGTCGGTACTTC
V: TRBV12-3/TRBV12-4; D: NA; J: TRBJ1-5; size: many; CDR3: CASSFPGQPQHF; DNA: TGTGCCAGCAGTTTTCCAGGTCAGCCCCAGCATTTT
V: TRBV29-1; D: NA; J: TRBJ2-4; size: few; CDR3: CSVSVEGNIQYF; DNA: TGCAGCGTGAGCGTGGAAGGAAACATTCAGTACTTC
V: TRBV5-6; D: NA; J: TRBJ2-4; size: many; CDR3: CASSFASHIQYF; DNA: TGTGCCAGCAGCTTCGCAAGCCACATTCAGTACTTC
V: TRBV7-8; D: TRBD2; J: TRBJ2-5; size: many; CDR3: CASSYGGGAGETQYF; DNA: TGTGCCAGCAGCTACGGCGGGGGGGCCGGGGAGACCCAGTACTTC
V: TRBV10-3; D: NA; J: TRBJ2-7; size: many; CDR3: CAISDSGYEQYF; DNA: TGTGCCATCAGTGATTCGGGTTACGAGCAGTACTTC
V: TRBV29-1; D: TRBD1; J: TRBJ2-7; size: NA; CDR3: CSAHRDRRYRKSYEQYF; DNA: TGCAGCGCCCACCGGGACAGGCGGTACCGTAAATCCTACGAGCAGTACTTC
V: TRBV11-2; D: NA; J: TRBJ2-1; size: NA; CDR3: CASSLDEGGYNEQFF; DNA: TGTGCCAGCAGCTTAGATGAAGGGGGGTACAATGAGCAGTTCTTC
V: TRBV28; D: NA; J: TRBJ2-7; size: many; CDR3: CASRRDSDSSYEQYF; DNA: TGTGCCAGCAGGCGGGACAGCGATAGCTCCTACGAGCAGTACTTC
V: TRBV7-2; D: NA; J: TRBJ2-7; size: few; CDR3: CASSLVGGPSEQYF; DNA: TGTGCCAGCAGCCTCGTGGGGGGGCCAAGTGAGCAGTACTTC
V: TRBV27; D: TRBD1; J: TRBJ1-6; size: many; CDR3: CASSVDRVGSPLHF; DNA: TGTGCCAGCAGTGTGGACAGGGTTGGTTCACCCCTCCACTTT
V: TRBV29-1; D: NA; J: TRBJ2-1; size: many; CDR3: CSLSRGAEQFF; DNA: TGCAGCCTCTCGAGGGGGGCAGAGCAGTTCTTC
V: TRBV11-3; D: TRBD1; J: TRBJ2-5; size: many; CDR3: CASSNSQGMGETQYF; DNA: TGTGCCAGCAGCAACTCACAGGGGATGGGGGAGACCCAGTACTTC
V: TRBV5-1; D: NA; J: TRBJ1-6; size: many; CDR3: CASSSGNSPLHF; DNA: TGCGCCAGCAGCTCAGGGAATTCACCCCTCCACTTT
V: TRBV7-2; D: NA; J: TRBJ1-1; size: many; CDR3: CASTFSYLNTEAFF; DNA: TGTGCCAGCACCTTCAGCTACTTAAACACTGAAGCTTTCTTT
V: TRBV11-2; D: NA; J: TRBJ2-1; size: many; CDR3: CASSLVTPSSYNEQFF; DNA: TGTGCCAGCAGCTTGGTGACCCCCAGCTCCTACAATGAGCAGTTCTTC
V: TRBV7-2; D: TRBD2; J: TRBJ2-1; size: few; CDR3: CASSLTSGGLQFF; DNA: TGTGCCAGCAGCTTGACTAGCGGGGGCTTGCAGTTCTTC
V: TRBV7-9; D: NA; J: TRBJ2-7; size: few; CDR3: CASIRGQGPYEQYF; DNA: TGTGCCAGCATCCGCGGGCAGGGGCCTTACGAGCAGTACTTC
V: TRBV6-6; D: NA; J: TRBJ2-1; size: many; CDR3: CASSYGNEQFF; DNA: TGTGCCAGCAGTTACGGCAATGAGCAGTTCTTC
V: TRBV7-6; D: TRBD2; J: TRBJ2-1; size: NA; CDR3: CASSSIRLANEQFF; DNA: TGTGCCAGCAGCTCCATCCGACTAGCCAATGAGCAGTTCTTC
V: TRBV11-2; D: TRBD2; J: TRBJ2-7; size: NA; CDR3: CASLGGGLEQYF; DNA: TGTGCCAGCCTCGGGGGGGGCCTCGAGCAGTACTTC
V: TRBV5-4; D: NA; J: TRBJ1-3; size: many; CDR3: CASSLGTDSGNTIYF; DNA: TGTGCCAGCAGCTTGGGGACGGACTCTGGAAACACCATATATTTT
V: TRBV7-2; D: NA; J: TRBJ2-7; size: few; CDR3: CASSEIFHEQYF; DNA: TGTGCCAGCAGCGAGATTTTCCACGAGCAGTACTTC
V: TRBV25-1; D: NA; J: TRBJ2-3; size: NA; CDR3: CASSPAGTDTQYF; DNA: TGTGCCAGCTCCCCGGCCGGCACAGATACGCAGTATTTT
V: TRBV6-2/TRBV6-3; D: NA; J: TRBJ2-7; size: medium-sized; CDR3: CASSREYEQYF; DNA: TGTGCCAGCAGTCGAGAGTACGAGCAGTACTTC
V: TRBV29-1; D: NA; J: TRBJ2-6; size: many; CDR3: CSVPEPNGGANVLTF; DNA: TGCAGCGTTCCGGAACCGAACGGTGGGGCCAACGTCCTGACTTTC